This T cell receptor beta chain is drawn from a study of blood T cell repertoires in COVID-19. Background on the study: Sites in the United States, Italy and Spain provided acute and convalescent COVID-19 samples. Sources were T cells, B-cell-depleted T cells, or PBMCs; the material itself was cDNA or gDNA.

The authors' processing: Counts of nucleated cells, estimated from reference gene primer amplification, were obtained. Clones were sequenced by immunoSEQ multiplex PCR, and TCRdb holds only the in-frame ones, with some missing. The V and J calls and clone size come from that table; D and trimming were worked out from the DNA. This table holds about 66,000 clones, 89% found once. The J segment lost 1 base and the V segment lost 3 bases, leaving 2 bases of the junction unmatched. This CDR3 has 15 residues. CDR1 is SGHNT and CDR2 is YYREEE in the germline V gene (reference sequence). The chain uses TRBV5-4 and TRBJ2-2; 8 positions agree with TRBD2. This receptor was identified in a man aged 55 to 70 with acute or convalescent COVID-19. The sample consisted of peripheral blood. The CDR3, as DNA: TGTGCCAGCAGCTCGAGCGGGGGGAACACCGGGGAGCTGTTTTTT. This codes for CASSSSGGNTGELFF.